The present T cell receptor beta chain was sequenced within a study of T cell responses to AZD1222 COVID-19 vaccine. The table came from immunoSEQ multiplex PCR; TCRdb's copy has only in-frame clones and leaves some out. The data contain some 140,000 clones, approximately 85% of them singletons. Trimming cost V 2 bases and J 1 base, with 2 bases left between them. This CDR3 comprises 12 residues. This sample comprised peripheral blood, obtained 28 days after the second dose of the MenACWY control vaccine. The sequence derives from an adult who received the MenACWY meningococcal vaccine as a control. This rearrangement joins TRBV12-3 or TRBV12-4 to TRBJ1-2; D is undetermined. Here the CDR3 reads CASSLSNYGYTF. The CDR3 region has the DNA TGTGCCAGCAGTTTAAGTAACTATGGCTACACCTTC.